The T cell receptor beta chain under discussion was sequenced for a study of patients and donors after allogeneic stem cell transplantation (dated by TCRdb to the early 2020s). Per the germline V gene (reference sequence), LNHDA is the CDR1 and SQIVND is the CDR2. The CDR3 measures 17 amino acids from cysteine to phenylalanine. CDR3 DNA is the only sequence kept; it has 51 bases, read in frame from the first base. V is cut back by 6 bases and J by 7 bases, with 18 bases in the junction unmatched. This clonotype was found a few times. Its binding antigen is unknown. Base-call qualities are not available, and no considerably larger clone is one nucleotide away. The library relied on RT-PCR. Instrument on record: NextSeq 550. The public sequencing data were trimmed at Q25 with fastp and processed into clonotypes with MiXCR by TCRdb, which kept only in-frame beta chains. Each CDR3 protein gets just one entry, which takes the most common genes and DNA from the rows behind it. Within this sample are tens of thousands of distinct CDR3 sequences, with approximately 8.8% of them counted one time only. The top ten clones comprise 45% to 60% of the sample.

The chain is assembled from TRBV19 and TRBJ2-1, with 7 central nucleotides matching TRBD2. The sample was blood, either unsorted or a sorted T cell fraction (not recorded which). The source is a human donor who was either an allogeneic HSCT recipient or a stem cell or donor lymphocyte infusion donor (not recorded which). It is not recorded whose cells these are; they may come from a transplant donor. Here is the DNA: TGTGCCAGTAGCCTCGACGGGGGAAGGGAGGGATTTAATGAGCAGTTCTTC. This codes for CASSLDGGREGFNEQFF.